This TCR beta chain was sequenced for a study of blood T cell repertoires in COVID-19. All enrollees were roughly 18 to 89 years old and from some 24 US areas. Participant reports of clinical history set cohort assignment. Authors' data handling: Cell counts per sample came from amplifying reference gene primers. Here immunoSEQ multiplex PCR was the method, and the copy in TCRdb shows in-frame clones only, minus some. The V and J calls and clone size were taken over from that table, and D and trimming were inferred from the DNA. Of about 270,000 clones in the sample, about 90% were seen once. This sequence was found in a young woman with acute COVID-19. Material: PBMCs or T cells enriched from blood (not recorded which).

In nucleotides, the CDR3 is TGTGCCAGCTCTCCCTTTAACACAGGGGATTACTATGGCTACACCTTC. It encodes CASSPFNTGDYYGYTF. The chain employs TRBV18 and TRBJ1-2; 7 bases match TRBD1. The trim removed 6 bases at V and 3 bases at J, leaving 13 bases unmatched. The CDR3 contains 16 residues. Germline V lookup: CDR1 KGHSH, CDR2 LQKENI.